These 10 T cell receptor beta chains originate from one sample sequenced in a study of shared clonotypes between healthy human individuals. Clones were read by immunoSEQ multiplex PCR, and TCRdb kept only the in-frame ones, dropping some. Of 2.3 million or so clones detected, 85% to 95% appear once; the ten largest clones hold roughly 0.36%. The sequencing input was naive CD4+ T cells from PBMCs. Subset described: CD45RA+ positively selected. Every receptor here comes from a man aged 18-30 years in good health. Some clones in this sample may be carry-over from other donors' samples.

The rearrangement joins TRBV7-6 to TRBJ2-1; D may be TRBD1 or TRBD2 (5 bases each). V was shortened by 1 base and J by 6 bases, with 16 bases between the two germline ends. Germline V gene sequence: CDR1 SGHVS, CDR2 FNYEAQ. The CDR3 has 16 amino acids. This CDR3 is CASSLGAGRVVNEQFF. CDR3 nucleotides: TGTGCCAGCAGCTTAGGGGCGGGCAGGGTGGTCAATGAGCAGTTCTTC.

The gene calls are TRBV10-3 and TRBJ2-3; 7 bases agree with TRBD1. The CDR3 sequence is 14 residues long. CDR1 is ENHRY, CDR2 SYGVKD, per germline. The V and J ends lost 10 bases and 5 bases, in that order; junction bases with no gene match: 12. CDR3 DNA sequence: TGTGCCACTAGGGACAGAGGATACGAAGATACGCAGTATTTT. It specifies CATRDRGYEDTQYF.

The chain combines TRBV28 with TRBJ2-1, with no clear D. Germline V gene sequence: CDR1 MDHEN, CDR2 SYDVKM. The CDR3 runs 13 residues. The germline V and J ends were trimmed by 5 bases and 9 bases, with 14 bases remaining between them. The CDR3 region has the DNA TGTGCCAGCAGTACACACCTAGTGGGTGAGCAGTTCTTC. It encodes CASSTHLVGEQFF.

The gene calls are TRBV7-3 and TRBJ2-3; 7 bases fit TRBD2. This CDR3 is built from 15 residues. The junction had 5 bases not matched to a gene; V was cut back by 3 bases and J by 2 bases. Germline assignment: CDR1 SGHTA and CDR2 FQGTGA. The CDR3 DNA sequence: TGTGCCAGCAGCTTGGGGGGGAGGCCCACAGATACGCAGTATTTT. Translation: CASSLGGRPTDTQYF. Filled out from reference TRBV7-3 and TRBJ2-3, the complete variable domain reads GAGVSQTPSNKVTEKGKYVELRCDPISGHTALYWYRQSLGQGPEFLIYFQGTGAADDSGLPNDRFFAVRPEGSVSTLKIQRTERGDSAVYLCASSLGGRPTDTQYFGPGTRLTVL.

The CDR3 DNA reads TGCGCCAGCAAGGGACAGGGTTTCGTAGGTCGCCATCCAAACACTGAAGCTTTCTTT. Its translation: CASKGQGFVGRHPNTEAFF. The chain is built from TRBV10-1 and TRBJ1-1; 9 nucleotides agree with TRBD1. Germline CDR1 and CDR2: WNHNN and SYGVQD (reference sequence). With V trimmed by 7 bases and J by 2 bases, 20 bases remained unmatched. This CDR3 region has 19 residues.

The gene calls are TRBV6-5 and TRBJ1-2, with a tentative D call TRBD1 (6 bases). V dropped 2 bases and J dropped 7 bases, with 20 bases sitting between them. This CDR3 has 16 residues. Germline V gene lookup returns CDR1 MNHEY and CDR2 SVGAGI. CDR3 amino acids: CASSYQRGQNLRGYTF. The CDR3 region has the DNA TGTGCCAGCAGTTACCAACGGGGACAAAACCTACGTGGCTACACCTTC.

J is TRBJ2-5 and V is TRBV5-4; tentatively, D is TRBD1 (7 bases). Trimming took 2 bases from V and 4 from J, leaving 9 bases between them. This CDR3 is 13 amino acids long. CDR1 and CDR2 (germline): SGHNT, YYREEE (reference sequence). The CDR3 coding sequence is TGTGCCAGCAGCTTTCAGGGGGGAGAGACCCAGTACTTC. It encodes CASSFQGGETQYF.

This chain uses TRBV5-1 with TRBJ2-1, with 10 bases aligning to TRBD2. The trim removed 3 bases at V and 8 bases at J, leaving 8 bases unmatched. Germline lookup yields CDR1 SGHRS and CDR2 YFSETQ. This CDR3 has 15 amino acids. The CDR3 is CASSSLLAGEDEQFF. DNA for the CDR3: TGCGCCAGCAGCTCCCTCCTAGCGGGAGAGGATGAGCAGTTCTTC. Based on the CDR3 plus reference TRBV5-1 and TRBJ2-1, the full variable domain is KAGVTQTPRYLIKTRGQQVTLSCSPISGHRSVSWYQQTPGQGLQFLFEYFSETQRNKGNFPGRFSGRQFSNSRSEMNVSTLELGDSALYLCASSSLLAGEDEQFFGPGTRLTVL.

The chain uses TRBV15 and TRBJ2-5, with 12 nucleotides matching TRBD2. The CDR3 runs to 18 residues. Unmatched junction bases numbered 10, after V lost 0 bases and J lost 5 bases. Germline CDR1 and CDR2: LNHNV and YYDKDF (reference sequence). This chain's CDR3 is CATSRDLASGRARETQYF. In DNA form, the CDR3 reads TGTGCCACCAGCAGAGATTTGGCTAGCGGGAGGGCCCGTGAGACCCAGTACTTC.

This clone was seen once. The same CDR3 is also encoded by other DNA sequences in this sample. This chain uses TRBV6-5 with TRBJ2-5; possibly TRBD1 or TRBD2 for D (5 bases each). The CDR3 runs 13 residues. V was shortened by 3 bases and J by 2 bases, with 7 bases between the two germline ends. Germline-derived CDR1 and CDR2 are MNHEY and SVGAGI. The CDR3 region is CASSYGGQETQYF. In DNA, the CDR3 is TGTGCCAGCAGTTATGGGGGTCAAGAGACCCAGTACTTC.